One and the same sample provided the 16 T cell receptor beta chains below, sequenced in a study of PD-1 blockade in classical Hodgkin lymphoma. Profiling relied on immunoSEQ multiplex PCR, and the TCRdb table lists in-frame clones only, not all of them. The sample lists 55,000 to 75,000 clones; about 70% were seen once. Brentuximab vedotin exposure varied among the patients, all of whom had relapsed after autologous stem cell transplantation. The sequencing here drew on peripheral blood mononuclear cells (PBMCs), taken before the second cycle of nivolumab. Source of these receptors: a human donor with classical Hodgkin lymphoma.

The chain has TRBV7-3 and TRBJ2-1, with 7 positions matching TRBD2. Trimming removed 0 bases from V and 4 bases from J; junction bases left unmatched: 6. Germline V lookup: CDR1 SGHTA, CDR2 FQGTGA. This CDR3 spans 16 amino acids. The CDR3 region is CASSLTPSGAYNEQFF. The CDR3 nucleotides read TGTGCCAGCAGCTTAACGCCCAGCGGGGCTTACAATGAGCAGTTCTTC.

The chain combines TRBV29-1 with TRBJ1-1, with a weak D call TRBD1 (6 bases). The V end was cut by 0 bases, the J end by 5 bases, with 13 bases between. This CDR3 has 14 residues. From germline, CDR1 is SQVTM and CDR2 ANQGSEA. This chain's CDR3 is CSVEEGGPGTEAFF. The CDR3 nucleotides are TGCAGCGTTGAAGAGGGGGGGCCAGGGACTGAAGCTTTCTTT.

The chain couples TRBV19 to TRBJ1-1; 7 bases are a match to TRBD1. V dropped 7 bases and J dropped 8; count of bases not matched to a gene: 13. The CDR3 spans 14 residues. CDR1 is LNHDA and CDR2 is SQIVND in the germline V gene (reference sequence). The CDR3 is CASTLSRGSLEAFF. The CDR3 bases are TGTGCCAGTACCCTGAGCAGGGGGTCGTTAGAAGCTTTCTTT.

The chain recombines TRBV11-2 with TRBJ2-7; D might be TRBD2 (6 bases). The CDR3 spans 15 residues. Trimming stripped 3 bases from V and 5 bases from J, with 17 bases between. CDR1 is SGHAT, CDR2 FQNNGV, per germline. The CDR3 coding sequence is TGTGCCAGCAGCTTGGCCCGGAGGGTGAGGGACGAGCAGTACTTC. The encoded protein is CASSLARRVRDEQYF. Based on the CDR3 plus reference TRBV11-2 and TRBJ2-7, the full variable domain is EAGVAQSPRYKIIEKRQSVAFWCNPISGHATLYWYQQILGQGPKLLIQFQNNGVVDDSQLPKDRFSAERLKGVDSTLKIQPAKLEDSAVYLCASSLARRVRDEQYFGPGTRLTVT.

CDR3 sequence reads: CASSLVGQKYGYTF. DNA for the CDR3: TGTGCCAGCAGCTTGGTAGGCCAGAAGTATGGCTACACCTTC. The chain has TRBV5-8 and TRBJ1-2; D gene uncertain. The germline CDR1 and CDR2 sequences are SGHTS and YDEGEE. V shed 0 bases and J shed 5 bases, with 11 bases lying between them. The CDR3 covers 14 residues.

A word on this clone: At one of its ends the junction is not consistent with the germline gene, which may arise from a read error. The chain recombines TRBV5-1 with TRBJ2-1; D unresolved. The germline V gene encodes CDR1 SGHRS and CDR2 YFSETQ. The CDR3 is 14 amino acids. Here the CDR3 DNA reads TGCGCCAGCAGTTTGGACGGGCCCTACAATGAGCAGTTCTTC. Translated: CASSLDGPYNEQFF. The full variable domain, its missing parts supplied by reference TRBV5-1 and TRBJ2-1, is KAGVTQTPRYLIKTRGQQVTLSCSPISGHRSVSWYQQTPGQGLQFLFEYFSETQRNKGNFPGRFSGRQFSNSRSEMNVSTLELGDSALYLCASSLDGPYNEQFFGPGTRLTVL.

J is TRBJ1-4 and V is TRBV11-3; possibly TRBD1 for D (6 bases). The V gene lost 4 bases and the J gene lost 7 bases, with 19 bases spanning the gap. Germline V lookup: CDR1 SGHNT, CDR2 YENEEA. This CDR3 contains 16 residues. CDR3 DNA: TGTGCCAGCAGCTCCCCGGAGGGGGGAAAGGGTGAAAAACTGTTTTTT. Protein: CASSSPEGGKGEKLFF. Together with reference TRBV11-3 and TRBJ1-4, the CDR3 gives the full variable domain: EAGVVQSPRYKIIEKKQPVAFWCNPISGHNTLYWYLQNLGQGPELLIRYENEEAVDDSQLPKDRFSAERLKGVDSTLKIQPAELGDSAVYLCASSSPEGGKGEKLFFGSGTQLSVL.

The gene calls are TRBV5-1 and TRBJ1-3; D not resolved. Germline-derived CDR1 and CDR2 are SGHRS and YFSETQ. The germline V and J ends were trimmed by 5 bases and 4 bases, with 16 bases remaining between them. The CDR3 spans 15 residues. The CDR3 protein is CASSFDGSLGNTIYF. CDR3 sequence (DNA): TGCGCCAGCAGTTTCGACGGGTCTCTAGGAAACACCATATATTTT.

V and J are TRBV6-1 and TRBJ1-2; D ambiguous. The CDR3 length is 13 residues. V was trimmed by 3 bases and J by 0 bases, leaving 5 bases between them. CDR1 and CDR2 from the germline V gene are MNHNS and SASEGT. The CDR3 here is CASSEEPNYGYTF. CDR3 nucleotide sequence: TGTGCCAGCAGTGAGGAGCCTAACTATGGCTACACCTTC.

The rearrangement links TRBV4-2 to TRBJ1-1; D ambiguous. CDR1 and CDR2 from the germline V gene are LGHNA and YNFKEQ. V was pared by 1 base and J by 3 bases, with 9 bases between. The CDR3 is 14 residues long. This CDR3 is CASSQGQADTEAFF. CDR3 bases: TGTGCCAGCAGCCAAGGGCAGGCGGACACTGAAGCTTTCTTT.

The genes are TRBV5-6 and TRBJ2-7, with 9 bases that match TRBD1. V trimming: 4 bases; J trimming: 3 bases; junction bases outside the gene matches: 8. CDR3 size: 15 residues. Germline-derived CDR1 and CDR2 are SGHDT and YYEEEE. As DNA, the CDR3 is TGTGCCAGCAGCACAGGGGGCCAGGGGCTCTACGAGCAGTACTTC. Protein sequence: CASSTGGQGLYEQYF.

This clone was seen a few times. This rearrangement joins TRBV19 to TRBJ1-5; 7 nucleotides match TRBD1. The CDR3 totals 15 residues. Germline-derived CDR1 and CDR2 are LNHDA and SQIVND (reference sequence). The J segment lost 1 base and the V segment lost 5 bases, leaving 5 bases of the junction unmatched. The CDR3 DNA reads as TGTGCCAGTAGTGACCTGGGACAGAGCAATCAGCCCCAGCATTTT. It specifies CASSDLGQSNQPQHF.

This clone was counted only a few times. The chain uses TRBV5-5 and TRBJ2-7; maybe TRBD1 (5 bases). Germline CDR1 SGHKS, CDR2 YYEKEE (reference sequence). Deletions cut 4 bases from V and 5 bases from J, with 13 bases between. This CDR3 spans 13 amino acids. This CDR3 is CASSLREGDEQYF. In DNA, the CDR3 is TGTGCCAGCAGCCTCCGTGAAGGGGACGAGCAGTACTTC.

This clone occurred once. The chain employs TRBV5-8 and TRBJ2-1; weak D call: TRBD2 (6 bases). Germline CDR1 SGHTS, CDR2 YDEGEE. V lost 4 bases and J 0 bases, leaving 11 bases between the germline ends. The CDR3 loop spans 15 amino acids. The CDR3 DNA is TGTGCCAGCAGCATAGGACTAAACTCCTACAATGAGCAGTTCTTC. Amino acids: CASSIGLNSYNEQFF. The full variable domain, completed using reference TRBV5-8 and TRBJ2-1, is EAGVTQSPTHLIKTRGQQATLRCSPISGHTSVYWYQQALGLGLQFLLWYDEGEERNRGNFPPRFSGRQFPNYSSELNVNALELEDSALYLCASSIGLNSYNEQFFGPGTRLTVL.

The V and J genes are TRBV6-5 and TRBJ1-2; 7 bases match TRBD1. V lost 6 bases and J lost 3; bases outside the gene matches: 4. The CDR3 has 13 residues. Germline lookup yields CDR1 MNHEY and CDR2 SVGAGI. The CDR3 sequence: CASSLTGDYGYTF. DNA for the CDR3: TGTGCCAGCAGCCTTACAGGGGACTATGGCTACACCTTC.

Here the CDR3 reads CASSTTGANTEAFF. The CDR3 DNA reads TGTGCCAGCAGTACCACAGGGGCGAACACTGAAGCTTTCTTT. J is TRBJ1-1 and V is TRBV9; 7 nucleotides line up with TRBD1. The V and J ends lost 5 bases and 1 base, in that order; junction bases with no gene match: 5. CDR1 and CDR2 from the germline V gene are SGDLS and YYNGEE. This CDR3 contains 14 residues.